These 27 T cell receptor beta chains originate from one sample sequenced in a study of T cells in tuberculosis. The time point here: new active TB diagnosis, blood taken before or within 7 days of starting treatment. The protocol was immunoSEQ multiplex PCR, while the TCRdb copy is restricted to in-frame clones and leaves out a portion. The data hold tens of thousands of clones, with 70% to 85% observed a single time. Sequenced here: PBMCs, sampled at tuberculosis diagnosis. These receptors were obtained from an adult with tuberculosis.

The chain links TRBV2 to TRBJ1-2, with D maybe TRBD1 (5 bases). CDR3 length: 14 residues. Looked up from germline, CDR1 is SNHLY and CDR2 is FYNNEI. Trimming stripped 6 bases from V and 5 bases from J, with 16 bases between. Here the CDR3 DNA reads TGTGCCAGCAGGGGGCACGCGGAGGGGTATGGCTACACCTTC. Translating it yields CASRGHAEGYGYTF.

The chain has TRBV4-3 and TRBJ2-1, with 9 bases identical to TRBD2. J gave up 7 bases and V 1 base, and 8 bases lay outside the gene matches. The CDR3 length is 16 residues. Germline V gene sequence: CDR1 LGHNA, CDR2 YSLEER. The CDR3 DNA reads TGCGCCAGCAGCCAAGCATCAGCGGGGGGTTTTAATGAGCAGTTCTTC. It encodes CASSQASAGGFNEQFF.

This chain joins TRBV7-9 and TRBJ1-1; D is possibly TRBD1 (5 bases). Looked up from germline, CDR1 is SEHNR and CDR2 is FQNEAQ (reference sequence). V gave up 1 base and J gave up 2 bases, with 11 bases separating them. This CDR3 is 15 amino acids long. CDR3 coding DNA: TGTGCCAGCAGCTTAGGGAGGGGTGATAACACTGAAGCTTTCTTT. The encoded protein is CASSLGRGDNTEAFF.

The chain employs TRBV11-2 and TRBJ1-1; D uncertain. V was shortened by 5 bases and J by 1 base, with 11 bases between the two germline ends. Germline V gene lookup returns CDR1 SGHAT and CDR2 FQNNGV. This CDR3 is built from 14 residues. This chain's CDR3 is CASSPEPENTEAFF. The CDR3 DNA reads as TGTGCCAGCAGCCCCGAACCAGAGAACACTGAAGCTTTCTTT.

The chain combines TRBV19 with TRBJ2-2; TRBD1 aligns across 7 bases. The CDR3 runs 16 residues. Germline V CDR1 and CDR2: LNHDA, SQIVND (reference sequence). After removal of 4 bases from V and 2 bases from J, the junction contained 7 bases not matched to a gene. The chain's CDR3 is CASSKGQRPNTGELFF. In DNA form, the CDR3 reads TGTGCCAGTAGTAAGGGACAGCGACCCAACACCGGGGAGCTGTTTTTT.

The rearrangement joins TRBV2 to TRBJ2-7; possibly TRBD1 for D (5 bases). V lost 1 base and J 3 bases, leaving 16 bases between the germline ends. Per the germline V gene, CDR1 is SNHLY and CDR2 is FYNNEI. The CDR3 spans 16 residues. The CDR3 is CASSEEWGAPIYEQYF. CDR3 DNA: TGTGCCAGCAGTGAAGAGTGGGGCGCACCTATCTACGAGCAGTACTTC.

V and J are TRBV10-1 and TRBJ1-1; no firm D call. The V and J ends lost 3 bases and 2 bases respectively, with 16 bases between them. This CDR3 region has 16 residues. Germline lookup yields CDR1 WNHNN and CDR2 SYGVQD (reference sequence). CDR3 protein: CASSDTRGGLNTEAFF. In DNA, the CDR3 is TGCGCCAGCAGTGATACGCGGGGAGGCCTTAACACTGAAGCTTTCTTT.

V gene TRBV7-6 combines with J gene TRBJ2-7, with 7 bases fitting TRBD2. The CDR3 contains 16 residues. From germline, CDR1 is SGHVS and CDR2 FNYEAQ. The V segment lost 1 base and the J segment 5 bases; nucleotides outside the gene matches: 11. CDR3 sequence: CASSLVGGDYNNEQYF. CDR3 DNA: TGTGCCAGCAGCTTAGTAGGTGGGGACTACAATAACGAGCAGTACTTC. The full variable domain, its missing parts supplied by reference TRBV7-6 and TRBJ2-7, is GAGVSQSPRYKVTKRGQDVALRCDPISGHVSLYWYRQALGQGPEFLTYFNYEAQQDKSGLPNDRFSAERPEGSISTLTIQRTEQRDSAMYRCASSLVGGDYNNEQYFGPGTRLTVT.

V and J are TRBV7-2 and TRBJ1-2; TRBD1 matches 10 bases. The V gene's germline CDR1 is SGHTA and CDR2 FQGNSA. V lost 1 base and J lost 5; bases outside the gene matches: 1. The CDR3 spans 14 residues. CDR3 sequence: CASSLGQGAYGYTF. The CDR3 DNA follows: TGTGCCAGCAGCTTAGGACAGGGGGCTTATGGCTACACCTTC.

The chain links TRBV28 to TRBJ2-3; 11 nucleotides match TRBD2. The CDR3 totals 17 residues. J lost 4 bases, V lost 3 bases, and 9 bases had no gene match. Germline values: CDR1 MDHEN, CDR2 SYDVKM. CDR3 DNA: TGTGCCAGCAGTTTGAGTAGCGGGAGGGCCGTTGCAGATACGCAGTATTTT. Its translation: CASSLSSGRAVADTQYF.

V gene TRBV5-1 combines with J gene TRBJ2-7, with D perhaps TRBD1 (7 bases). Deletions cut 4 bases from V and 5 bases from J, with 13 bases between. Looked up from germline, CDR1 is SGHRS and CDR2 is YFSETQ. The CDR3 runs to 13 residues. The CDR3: CASSRQGEDEQYF. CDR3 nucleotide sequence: TGCGCCAGCAGCAGGCAGGGGGAGGACGAGCAGTACTTC.

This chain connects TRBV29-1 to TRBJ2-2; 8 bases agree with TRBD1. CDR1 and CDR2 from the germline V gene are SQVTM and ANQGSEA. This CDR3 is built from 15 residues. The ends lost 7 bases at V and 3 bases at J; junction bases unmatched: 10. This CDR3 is CSAKTGAQDTGELFF. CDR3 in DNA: TGCAGCGCCAAGACAGGGGCCCAAGACACCGGGGAGCTGTTTTTT.

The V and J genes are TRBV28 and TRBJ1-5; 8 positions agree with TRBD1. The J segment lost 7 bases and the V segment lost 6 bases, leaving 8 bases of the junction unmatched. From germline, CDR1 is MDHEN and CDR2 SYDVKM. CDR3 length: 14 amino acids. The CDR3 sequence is CASRNTGGGQPQHF. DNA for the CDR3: TGTGCCAGCAGAAACACAGGGGGTGGCCAGCCCCAGCATTTT.

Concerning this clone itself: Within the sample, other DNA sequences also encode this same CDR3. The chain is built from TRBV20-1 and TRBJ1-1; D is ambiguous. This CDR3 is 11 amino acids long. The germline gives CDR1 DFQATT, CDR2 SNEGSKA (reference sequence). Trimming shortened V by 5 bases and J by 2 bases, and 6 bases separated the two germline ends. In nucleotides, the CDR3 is TGCAGTGCTCGACTCAACACTGAAGCTTTCTTT. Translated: CSARLNTEAFF.

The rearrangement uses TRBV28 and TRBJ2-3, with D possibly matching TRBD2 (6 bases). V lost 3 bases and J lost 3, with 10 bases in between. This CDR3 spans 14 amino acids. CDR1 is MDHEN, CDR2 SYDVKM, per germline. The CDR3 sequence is CASSFLSGTDTQYF. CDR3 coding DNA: TGTGCCAGCAGTTTCCTTAGCGGTACAGATACGCAGTATTTT.

CDR3 coding DNA: TGTGCCAGCAGTCAGGGGGCCCGGCCCCAGCATTTT. Protein sequence: CASSQGARPQHF. The chain links TRBV6-5 to TRBJ1-5, with 8 bases identical to TRBD1. After removal of 5 bases from V and 9 bases from J, the junction contained 3 bases not matched to a gene. The CDR3 sequence is 12 residues long. From germline, CDR1 is MNHEY and CDR2 SVGAGI.

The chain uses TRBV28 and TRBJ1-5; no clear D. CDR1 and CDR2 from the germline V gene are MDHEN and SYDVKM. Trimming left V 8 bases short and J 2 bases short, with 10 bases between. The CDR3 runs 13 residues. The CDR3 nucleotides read TGTGCCAGCCAAGAGAGGGGCAATCAGCCCCAGCATTTT. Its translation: CASQERGNQPQHF.

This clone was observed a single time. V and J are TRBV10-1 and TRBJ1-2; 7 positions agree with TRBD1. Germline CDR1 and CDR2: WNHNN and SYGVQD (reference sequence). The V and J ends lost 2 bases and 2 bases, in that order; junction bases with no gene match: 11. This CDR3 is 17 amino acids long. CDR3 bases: TGCGCCAGCAGTGAGACCCCCCTCCGGGACAGAAACTATGGCTACACCTTC. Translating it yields CASSETPLRDRNYGYTF.

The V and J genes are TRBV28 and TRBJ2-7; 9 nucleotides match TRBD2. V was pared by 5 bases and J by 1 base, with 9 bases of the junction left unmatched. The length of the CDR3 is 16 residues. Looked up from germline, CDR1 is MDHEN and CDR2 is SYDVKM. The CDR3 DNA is TGTGCCAGCAGTACAGATAGCGGGGGTAATTCCTACGAGCAGTACTTC. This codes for CASSTDSGGNSYEQYF.

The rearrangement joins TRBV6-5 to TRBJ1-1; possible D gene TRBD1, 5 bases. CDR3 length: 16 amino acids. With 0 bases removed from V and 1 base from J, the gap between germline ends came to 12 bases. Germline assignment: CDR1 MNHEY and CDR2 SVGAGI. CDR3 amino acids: CASSYSLAGTNTEAFF. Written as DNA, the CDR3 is TGTGCCAGCAGTTACTCCCTGGCGGGGACGAACACTGAAGCTTTCTTT.

CDR3 protein: CASSGDSSSYNEQFF. The CDR3 DNA reads as TGTGCCAGCAGCGGGGACTCCAGCTCCTACAATGAGCAGTTCTTC. The V gene is TRBV6-4, the J gene TRBJ2-1, with D possibly matching TRBD2 (6 bases). V lost 6 bases to trimming and J lost 0 bases, with 12 bases between them. The CDR3 is made up of 15 amino acids. Germline V gives CDR1 MRHNA, CDR2 SNTAGT.

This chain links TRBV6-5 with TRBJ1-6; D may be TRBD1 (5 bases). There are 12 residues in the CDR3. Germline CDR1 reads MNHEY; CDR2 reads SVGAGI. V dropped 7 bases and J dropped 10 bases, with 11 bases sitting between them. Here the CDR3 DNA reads TGTGCCAGCACGGACATAGACTCACCCCTCCACTTT. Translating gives CASTDIDSPLHF.

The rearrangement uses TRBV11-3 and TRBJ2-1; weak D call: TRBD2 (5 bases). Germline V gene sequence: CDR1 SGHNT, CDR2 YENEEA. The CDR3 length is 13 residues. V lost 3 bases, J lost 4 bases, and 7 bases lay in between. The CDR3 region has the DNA TGTGCCAGCAGCTTGGGCGGGTACAATGAGCAGTTCTTC. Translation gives CASSLGGYNEQFF.

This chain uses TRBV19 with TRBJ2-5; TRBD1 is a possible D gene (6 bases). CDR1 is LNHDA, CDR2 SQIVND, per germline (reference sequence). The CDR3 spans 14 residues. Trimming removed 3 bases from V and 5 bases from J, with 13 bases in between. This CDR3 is CASSIGGRRETQYF. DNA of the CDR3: TGTGCCAGTAGTATTGGGGGCAGGAGGGAGACCCAGTACTTC.

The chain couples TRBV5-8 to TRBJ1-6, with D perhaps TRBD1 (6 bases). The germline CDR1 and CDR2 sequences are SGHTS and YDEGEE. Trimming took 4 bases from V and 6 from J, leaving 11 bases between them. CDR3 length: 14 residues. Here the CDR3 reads CASSNTGPNSPLHF. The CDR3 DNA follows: TGTGCCAGCAGCAATACAGGGCCTAATTCACCCCTCCACTTT.

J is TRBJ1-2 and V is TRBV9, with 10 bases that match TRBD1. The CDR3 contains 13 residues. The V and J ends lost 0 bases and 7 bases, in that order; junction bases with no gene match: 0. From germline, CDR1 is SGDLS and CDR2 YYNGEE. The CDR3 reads CASSVGTGGGYTF. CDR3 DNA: TGTGCCAGCAGCGTAGGGACAGGGGGTGGCTACACCTTC. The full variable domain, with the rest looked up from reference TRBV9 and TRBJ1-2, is DSGVTQTPKHLITATGQRVTLRCSPRSGDLSVYWYQQSLDQGLQFLIQYYNGEERAKGNILERFSAQQFPDLHSELNLSSLELGDSALYFCASSVGTGGGYTFGSGTRLTVV.

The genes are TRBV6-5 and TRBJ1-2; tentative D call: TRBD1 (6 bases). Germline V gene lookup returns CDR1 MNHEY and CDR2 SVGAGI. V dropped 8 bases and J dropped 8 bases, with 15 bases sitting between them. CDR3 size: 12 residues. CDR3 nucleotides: TGTGCCAGCTCCTCTGGGGGCGACGGCTACACCTTC. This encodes CASSSGGDGYTF.